A selection of T cell receptor beta chains follows, all from one sample in a study of T cells after yellow fever vaccination. TCRdb re-called the 5' RACE reads through MiXCR, storing one row per CDR3 protein. The repertoire holds 550,000 or so distinct CDR3 sequences, with around 21% as singletons. The sequencing here drew on PBMCs, taken 15 days after the yellow fever booster vaccination. These receptors originate from a man younger than 40 who received the YFV17D yellow fever vaccine. Both conserved end residues are part of each CDR3. The order of the fields is D gene, J gene, V gene, clone size, CDR3 DNA, CDR3 protein. D genes are given only for firm matches. For some rows the clone size is stated as once, few or many, or as a class when expanded; others skip it.

d_call: .
j_call: TRBJ1-5
v_call: TRBV20-1
clone_size: .
cdr3_nt: TGCAGTGCTATGGGTATTGGGGGCCGTGAATCAAGCCAGCATTTT
cdr3_aa: CSAMGIGGRESSQHF

d_call: .
j_call: TRBJ1-2
v_call: TRBV4-3
clone_size: .
cdr3_nt: TGCGCCAGCAGCCAAGATATTAAGGGAGGTGGCTACACCTTC
cdr3_aa: CASSQDIKGGGYTF

d_call: TRBD2
j_call: TRBJ2-1
v_call: TRBV11-2
clone_size: few
cdr3_nt: TGTGCCAGCAGCTCGAGGACTAGCGGGAGCGCTGGGGGCTACAATGAGCAGTTCTTC
cdr3_aa: CASSSRTSGSAGGYNEQFF

d_call: .
j_call: TRBJ2-1
v_call: TRBV9
clone_size: few
cdr3_nt: TGTGCCAGCAGCGACCAGGGCGGGACCCAGGTGCAGTTCTTC
cdr3_aa: CASSDQGGTQVQFF

d_call: .
j_call: TRBJ2-1
v_call: TRBV7-9
clone_size: .
cdr3_nt: TGTGCCAGCAGCCAGAAAGCGGTACCCAATGAGCAGTTCTTC
cdr3_aa: CASSQKAVPNEQFF

d_call: .
j_call: TRBJ1-1
v_call: TRBV19
clone_size: .
cdr3_nt: TGTGCCAGTATTTTGGGGGCTGGCACTGAAGCTTTCTTT
cdr3_aa: CASILGAGTEAFF

d_call: TRBD2
j_call: TRBJ2-5
v_call: TRBV29-1
clone_size: .
cdr3_nt: TGCAGCGTTGGCTCAGGGAGGGCCCAGTACTTC
cdr3_aa: CSVGSGRAQYF

d_call: TRBD1
j_call: TRBJ2-3
v_call: TRBV10-3
clone_size: .
cdr3_nt: TGTGCCATCATGCCGGGACAGGGCCCAGATACGCAGTATTTT
cdr3_aa: CAIMPGQGPDTQYF

d_call: .
j_call: TRBJ2-1
v_call: TRBV20-1
clone_size: few
cdr3_nt: TGCAGTGCTCAAAGCGTGGAGGCTGACAATGAGCAGTTCTTC
cdr3_aa: CSAQSVEADNEQFF

d_call: .
j_call: TRBJ2-5
v_call: TRBV5-5
clone_size: many
cdr3_nt: TGTGCCAGCAGCTTGGGGGAAGGCAGACAAGAGACCCAGTACTTC
cdr3_aa: CASSLGEGRQETQYF

d_call: .
j_call: TRBJ2-5
v_call: TRBV7-8
clone_size: few
cdr3_nt: TGTGCCAGCAGCTTGACCGGGACGCTGGGCCACCAAGAGACCCAGTACTTC
cdr3_aa: CASSLTGTLGHQETQYF

d_call: TRBD2
j_call: TRBJ2-3
v_call: TRBV5-1
clone_size: .
cdr3_nt: TGCGCCAGCAGCGCCAGCGGGAGTTTGACAGATACGCAGTATTTT
cdr3_aa: CASSASGSLTDTQYF

d_call: TRBD1
j_call: TRBJ2-7
v_call: TRBV24-1
clone_size: .
cdr3_nt: TGTGCCACCAGTTTGGGACAGGGCCAGTACGAGCAGTACTTC
cdr3_aa: CATSLGQGQYEQYF

d_call: TRBD2
j_call: TRBJ2-7
v_call: TRBV20-1
clone_size: .
cdr3_nt: TGCAGTGCTAGAGACTCTAGCGGGAGCAGATACGAGCAGTACTTC
cdr3_aa: CSARDSSGSRYEQYF

d_call: TRBD2
j_call: TRBJ2-1
v_call: TRBV7-8
clone_size: few
cdr3_nt: TGTGCCAGCAGCTCTCAAAGCGGGAGCTACAATGAGCAGTTCTTC
cdr3_aa: CASSSQSGSYNEQFF

d_call: .
j_call: TRBJ2-7
v_call: TRBV11-2
clone_size: few
cdr3_nt: TGTGCCAGCAGCCGCCGGGCTAGCGCCTACGAGCAGTACTTC
cdr3_aa: CASSRRASAYEQYF

d_call: TRBD2
j_call: TRBJ2-7
v_call: TRBV5-1
clone_size: .
cdr3_nt: TGCGCCAGCAGCCTGGGACTAGCGGGAGCACCCTACGAGCAGTACTTC
cdr3_aa: CASSLGLAGAPYEQYF

d_call: .
j_call: TRBJ2-3
v_call: TRBV27
clone_size: .
cdr3_nt: TGTGCCAGCAGTTTGTCCCTAGTGTCAGATACGCAGTATTTT
cdr3_aa: CASSLSLVSDTQYF

d_call: TRBD2
j_call: TRBJ2-1
v_call: TRBV6-5
clone_size: .
cdr3_nt: TGTGCCAGCAGTTCCAACCCTCCGGGACTAGCGGGAGCCAATGAGCAGTTCTTC
cdr3_aa: CASSSNPPGLAGANEQFF

d_call: .
j_call: TRBJ2-7
v_call: TRBV19
clone_size: .
cdr3_nt: TGTGCCAGTAGATTTAGCTCGGCAGACAACTACGAGCAGTACTTC
cdr3_aa: CASRFSSADNYEQYF

d_call: TRBD2
j_call: TRBJ2-1
v_call: TRBV3-1
clone_size: .
cdr3_nt: TGTGCCAGCAGCCAAAGCTCAGCGGGAGCTTACTACAATGAGCAGTTCTTC
cdr3_aa: CASSQSSAGAYYNEQFF

d_call: TRBD2
j_call: TRBJ2-1
v_call: TRBV19
clone_size: few
cdr3_nt: TGTGCCAGTAGTATCCTGACTAGCCGGGTAAATGAGCAGTTCTTC
cdr3_aa: CASSILTSRVNEQFF

d_call: .
j_call: TRBJ2-1
v_call: TRBV30
clone_size: .
cdr3_nt: TGTGCCTGGAGTATGGGTGAGCAGTTCTTC
cdr3_aa: CAWSMGEQFF

d_call: .
j_call: TRBJ2-7
v_call: TRBV5-1
clone_size: few
cdr3_nt: TGCGCCAGCAGCTTAAAAGGACAGCCCTACGAGCAGTACTTC
cdr3_aa: CASSLKGQPYEQYF

d_call: .
j_call: TRBJ2-5
v_call: TRBV5-1
clone_size: few
cdr3_nt: TGCGCCAGCAGCTTCATAGATGGAGAGACCCAGTACTTC
cdr3_aa: CASSFIDGETQYF

d_call: TRBD1
j_call: TRBJ2-3
v_call: TRBV18
clone_size: .
cdr3_nt: TGTGCCAGCTCAATCCGACAGGGAGTCAACTCAGATACGCAGTATTTT
cdr3_aa: CASSIRQGVNSDTQYF

d_call: .
j_call: TRBJ2-1
v_call: TRBV7-2
clone_size: few
cdr3_nt: TGTGCCAGCAGTTTCAGGGTCAATGAGCAGTTCTTC
cdr3_aa: CASSFRVNEQFF

d_call: .
j_call: TRBJ2-1
v_call: TRBV10-1
clone_size: .
cdr3_nt: TGCGCCAGCAGTGACGGGAGTAGGCTTAATGAGCAGTTCTTC
cdr3_aa: CASSDGSRLNEQFF

d_call: .
j_call: TRBJ2-7
v_call: TRBV5-1
clone_size: .
cdr3_nt: TGCGCCAGCAGCTTGCGGGGGCTCAACGAGCAGTACTTC
cdr3_aa: CASSLRGLNEQYF

d_call: .
j_call: TRBJ2-4
v_call: TRBV7-2
clone_size: .
cdr3_nt: TGTGCCAGCACCCACGGGATGGGGGACATTCAGTACTTC
cdr3_aa: CASTHGMGDIQYF

d_call: .
j_call: TRBJ1-5
v_call: TRBV20-1
clone_size: few
cdr3_nt: TGCAGTGCTACCCCGGGACTTAGCAATCAGCCCCAGCATTTT
cdr3_aa: CSATPGLSNQPQHF

d_call: .
j_call: TRBJ2-2
v_call: TRBV30
clone_size: .
cdr3_nt: TGTGCCTGGGGGACTTTCGCGAACACCGGGGAGCTGTTTTTT
cdr3_aa: CAWGTFANTGELFF

d_call: .
j_call: TRBJ2-1
v_call: TRBV7-6
clone_size: .
cdr3_nt: TGTGCCAGCAGCTTATCCGACGGGGACAATGAGCAGTTCTTC
cdr3_aa: CASSLSDGDNEQFF

d_call: TRBD2
j_call: TRBJ2-1
v_call: TRBV15
clone_size: many
cdr3_nt: TGTGCCACCAGCAGCCACCCGGGACTAGCGGGAGCTGAGCAGTTCTTC
cdr3_aa: CATSSHPGLAGAEQFF

d_call: TRBD1
j_call: TRBJ1-2
v_call: TRBV12-3/TRBV12-4
clone_size: few
cdr3_nt: TGTGCCAGCAGTTGGGGAGGGGGCGTTGGCTACACCTTC
cdr3_aa: CASSWGGGVGYTF

d_call: .
j_call: TRBJ2-7
v_call: TRBV12-3/TRBV12-4
clone_size: .
cdr3_nt: TGTGCCAGCAGCCCCGCTGGGACCTACGAGCAGTACTTC
cdr3_aa: CASSPAGTYEQYF

d_call: TRBD2
j_call: TRBJ2-5
v_call: TRBV20-1
clone_size: .
cdr3_nt: TGCAGTGCTAGAGGACCTAGCGGGAGTGAGACCCAGTACTTC
cdr3_aa: CSARGPSGSETQYF

d_call: TRBD2
j_call: TRBJ2-3
v_call: TRBV5-1
clone_size: .
cdr3_nt: TGCGCCAGCAGCCCACGCGGGAGTGGTACAGATACGCAGTATTTT
cdr3_aa: CASSPRGSGTDTQYF

d_call: TRBD2
j_call: TRBJ2-7
v_call: TRBV5-1
clone_size: few
cdr3_nt: TGCGCCAGCGGGATCGGGACTAGCGGGCTTGGCGAGCAGTACTTC
cdr3_aa: CASGIGTSGLGEQYF

d_call: TRBD1
j_call: TRBJ2-5
v_call: TRBV7-6
clone_size: once
cdr3_nt: TGTGCCAGCACCACGGGCCCGACAGGGGGCCAAGAGACCCAGTACTTC
cdr3_aa: CASTTGPTGGQETQYF

d_call: .
j_call: TRBJ1-3
v_call: TRBV28
clone_size: .
cdr3_nt: TGTGCCAGCAGCCTGACAGTAGCCGGAAACACCATATATTTT
cdr3_aa: CASSLTVAGNTIYF

d_call: TRBD1
j_call: TRBJ2-7
v_call: TRBV9
clone_size: .
cdr3_nt: TGTGCCAGCAGCGCCGGGACAGGGACCTACGAGCAGTACTTC
cdr3_aa: CASSAGTGTYEQYF

d_call: TRBD2
j_call: TRBJ2-7
v_call: TRBV5-1
clone_size: few
cdr3_nt: TGCGCCAGCAGCTACACTGGACTAGCACCCGAGCAGTACTTC
cdr3_aa: CASSYTGLAPEQYF